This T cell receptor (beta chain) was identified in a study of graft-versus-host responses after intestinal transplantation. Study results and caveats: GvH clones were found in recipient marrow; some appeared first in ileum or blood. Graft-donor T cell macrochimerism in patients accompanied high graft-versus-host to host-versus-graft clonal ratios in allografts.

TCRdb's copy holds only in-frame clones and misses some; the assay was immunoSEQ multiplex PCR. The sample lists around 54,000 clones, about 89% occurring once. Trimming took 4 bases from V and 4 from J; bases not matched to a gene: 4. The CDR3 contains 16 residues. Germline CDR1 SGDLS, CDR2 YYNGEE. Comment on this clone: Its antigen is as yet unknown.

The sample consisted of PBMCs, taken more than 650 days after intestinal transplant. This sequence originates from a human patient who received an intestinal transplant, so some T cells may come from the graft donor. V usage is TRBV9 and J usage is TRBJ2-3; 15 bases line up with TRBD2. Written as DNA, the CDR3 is TGTGCCAGCAGCCCTCGGACTAGCGGGGGGGCAGATACGCAGTATTTT. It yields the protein CASSPRTSGGADTQYF.